The clone carrying this T cell receptor (beta chain) was observed a single time. The PCR made use of 60 Vbeta and 13 Jbeta primers. Here immunoSEQ multiplex PCR was the method, and the copy in TCRdb shows in-frame clones only, minus some. This table holds under 250,000 clones, over 65% found once. The sample originates from a study of cytomegalovirus exposure and HLA in healthy donors. Germline CDR1 reads SNHLY; CDR2 reads FYNNEI. Trimming took 2 bases from V and 1 from J, leaving 12 bases between them. The CDR3 covers 16 residues. The source is a man aged 18 to 30 in good health and CMV-seronegative. Material: PBMCs. The V call is TRBV2, the J call TRBJ2-1, with D perhaps matching TRBD1 (5 bases). CDR3 nucleotide sequence: TGTGCCAGCAGTGAAACCCCAGGGCCATCCTACAATGAGCAGTTCTTC. Its protein is CASSETPGPSYNEQFF. The entire variable domain, with the rest obtained from reference TRBV2 and TRBJ2-1, is as follows: EPEVTQTPSHQVTQMGQEVILRCVPISNHLYFYWYRQILGQKVEFLVSFYNNEISEKSEIFDDQFSVERPDGSNFTLKIRSTKLEDSAMYFCASSETPGPSYNEQFFGPGTRLTVL.